This note documents a single T cell receptor beta chain sequence. This sample is part of a study of blood T cell repertoires in COVID-19. TCRdb's copy holds only in-frame clones and misses some; the assay was immunoSEQ multiplex PCR. The sample has about 200,000 clones, approximately 86% seen once. Trimming removed 2 bases at V and 0 bases at J, with 10 bases between. Germline V gives CDR1 SGHTA, CDR2 FQGNSA. This CDR3 has 15 amino acids. The chain carries TRBV7-2 and TRBJ1-1; D is undetermined. The specimen was peripheral blood. The source of this sequence is a man aged 55 to 70 with acute or convalescent COVID-19. The CDR3 reads CASSLTFQVNTEAFF. The CDR3 bases are TGTGCCAGCAGCTTAACATTCCAGGTGAACACTGAAGCTTTCTTT. The entire variable domain, with the rest obtained from reference TRBV7-2 and TRBJ1-1, is as follows: GAGVSQSPSNKVTEKGKDVELRCDPISGHTALYWYRQSLGQGLEFLIYFQGNSAPDKSGLPSDRFSAERTGGSVSTLTIQRTQQEDSAVYLCASSLTFQVNTEAFFGQGTRLTVV.